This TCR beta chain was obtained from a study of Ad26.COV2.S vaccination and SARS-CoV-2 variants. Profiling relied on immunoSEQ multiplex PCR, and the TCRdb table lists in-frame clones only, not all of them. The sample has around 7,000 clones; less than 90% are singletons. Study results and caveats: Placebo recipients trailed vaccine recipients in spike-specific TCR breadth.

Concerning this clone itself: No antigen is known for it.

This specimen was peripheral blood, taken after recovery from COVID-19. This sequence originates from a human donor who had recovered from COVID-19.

In DNA, the CDR3 is TGTGCCAGCAATCGAGAAGGACAGTTGAACACTGAAGCTTTCTTT. Translation gives CASNREGQLNTEAFF. The chain uses TRBV2 and TRBJ1-1; possibly TRBD1 for D (6 bases). With 7 bases removed from V and 0 bases from J, the gap between germline ends came to 15 bases. Germline lookup yields CDR1 SNHLY and CDR2 FYNNEI. The CDR3 covers 15 residues.